Listed here are 25 T cell receptor beta chains from one sample, sequenced in a study of cytomegalovirus exposure and HLA in healthy donors. PCR employed 60 Vbeta and 13 Jbeta primers. Only in-frame clones appear in the TCRdb table, and some are missing; sequencing was by immunoSEQ multiplex PCR. The listing contains about 96,000 clones. The sample was PBMCs. The receptors here all came from a woman aged 25 to 39 in good health and CMV-seronegative.

The chain uses TRBV15 and TRBJ1-6; D is ambiguous. The V gene's germline CDR1 is LNHNV and CDR2 YYDKDF (reference sequence). The V gene lost 4 bases and the J gene lost 10 bases, with 11 bases spanning the gap. The CDR3 length is 13 residues. The DNA for the CDR3 is TGTGCCACCAGCATCCGGGGAGGGTCACCCCTCCACTTT. Its translation: CATSIRGGSPLHF.

V and J are TRBV7-8 and TRBJ1-5, with D possibly matching TRBD1 (5 bases). The CDR3 contains 14 residues. The ends were cut back, 1 base at V and 5 bases at J, with 9 bases in the middle. CDR1 and CDR2 (germline): SGHVS, FQNEAQ. Here the CDR3 DNA reads TGTGCCAGCAGCTTAGGGGGCGAGCATCAGCCCCAGCATTTT. Translated: CASSLGGEHQPQHF.

The rearrangement uses TRBV5-1 and TRBJ1-4; 8 bases are a match to TRBD1. Per germline, CDR1 SGHRS and CDR2 YFSETQ. V lost 6 bases to trimming and J lost 12 bases; unmatched junction nucleotides: 16. The length of the CDR3 is 15 residues. CDR3 in DNA: TGCGCCAGCACCGCGGACAGGGCCCAGATCGATGAACTGTTTTTT. Amino acids: CASTADRAQIDELFF.

The rearrangement uses TRBV5-3 and TRBJ2-3; 11 bases agree with TRBD2. TRBV5-3 is flagged as an ORF with uncertain function. The CDR3 runs 16 residues. V shed 5 bases, J shed 0 bases, and the junction held 5 bases outside the gene matches. The CDR3 loop is CARRFTSGGSTDTQYF. The CDR3 DNA reads TGTGCCAGAAGGTTCACTAGCGGGGGTAGCACAGATACGCAGTATTTT.

V and J are TRBV28 and TRBJ2-2; a possible D gene is TRBD1 (5 bases). Trimming shortened V by 2 bases and J by 1 base, and 8 bases separated the two germline ends. CDR3 length: 15 residues. Germline CDR1 and CDR2: MDHEN and SYDVKM. The CDR3 sequence is CASSLTGLNTGELFF. As DNA, the CDR3 is TGTGCCAGCAGTTTAACAGGTTTGAACACCGGGGAGCTGTTTTTT.

Note on this clone: The identical CDR3 is also encoded by other nucleotide sequences in the sample. This chain connects TRBV29-1 to TRBJ2-1, with D maybe TRBD2 (5 bases). CDR1 and CDR2 from the germline V gene are SQVTM and ANQGSEA. V was pared by 5 bases and J by 9 bases, with 14 bases between. This CDR3 contains 12 residues. As DNA, the CDR3 is TGCAGCGTTTCCCGTAGCGTTCGTGAGCAGTTCTTC. This encodes CSVSRSVREQFF.

This chain joins TRBV19 and TRBJ1-2; D is perhaps TRBD1 (6 bases). CDR3 length: 16 residues. The germline V gene encodes CDR1 LNHDA and CDR2 SQIVND (reference sequence). V shed 4 bases and J shed 4 bases, with 19 bases lying between them. The chain's CDR3 is CASSTPGEGESYGYTF. DNA for the CDR3: TGTGCCAGTAGTACCCCCGGCGAGGGGGAAAGCTATGGCTACACCTTC.

V usage is TRBV6-5 and J usage is TRBJ1-1, with 7 nucleotides matching TRBD1. Per the germline V gene, CDR1 is MNHEY and CDR2 is SVGAGI. With V trimmed by 3 bases and J by 1 base, 8 bases remained unmatched. The CDR3 loop spans 16 amino acids. The CDR3 nucleotides are TGTGCCAGCAGTTATAGAGGGGGCATTTCGAACACTGAAGCTTTCTTT. The encoded protein is CASSYRGGISNTEAFF.

This CDR3 reads CASSPGTGGSRPQHF. CDR3 nucleotides: TGTGCCAGCAGTCCAGGGACAGGGGGGAGTAGGCCCCAGCATTTT. V is TRBV6-5 and J is TRBJ1-5, with 11 bases that match TRBD1. From germline, CDR1 is MNHEY and CDR2 SVGAGI. The length of the CDR3 is 15 residues. The junction had 9 bases not matched to a gene; V was cut back by 5 bases and J by 9 bases.

The chain carries TRBV2 and TRBJ1-5; weak D call: TRBD1 (6 bases). CDR3 length: 15 amino acids. Trimming took 7 bases from V and 4 from J, leaving 17 bases between them. Germline V gene lookup returns CDR1 SNHLY and CDR2 FYNNEI. The CDR3 coding sequence is TGTGCCAGCAAAGGGGACGGGGGGGCAAATCAGCCCCAGCATTTT. It codes for CASKGDGGANQPQHF.

V and J are TRBV25-1 and TRBJ1-6; maybe TRBD1 (5 bases). Trimming shortened V by 4 bases and J by 5 bases, and 9 bases separated the two germline ends. CDR1 is MGHDK, CDR2 SYGVNS, per germline. This CDR3 is 14 amino acids long. This CDR3 is CASSGTGDNSPLHF. The CDR3 region has the DNA TGTGCCAGCAGTGGCACAGGAGATAATTCACCCCTCCACTTT.

CDR3 nucleotides: TGTGCCAGCAGCTCACAGGGGGCCGGCACAGATACGCAGTATTTT. Protein sequence: CASSSQGAGTDTQYF. V usage is TRBV7-3 and J usage is TRBJ2-3, with 9 bases matching TRBD1. CDR1 is SGHTA, CDR2 FQGTGA, per germline. This CDR3 has 15 residues. V lost 4 bases to trimming and J lost 1 base; unmatched junction nucleotides: 3.

The chain joins TRBV2 to TRBJ1-2; D uncertain. CDR1 and CDR2 (germline): SNHLY, FYNNEI. V shed 0 bases and J shed 4 bases, with 18 bases lying between them. The CDR3 is 17 amino acids. This CDR3 reads CASSEASGSVGVYGYTF. CDR3 bases: TGTGCCAGCAGTGAAGCGAGCGGATCTGTTGGGGTCTATGGCTACACCTTC.

The chain has TRBV28 and TRBJ1-3; D remains ambiguous. Germline loops: CDR1 MDHEN, CDR2 SYDVKM. This CDR3 comprises 16 residues. V lost 3 bases and J lost 2, with 14 bases in between. For the CDR3, the DNA is TGTGCCAGCAGTTTGCGGGTAGGGAGGACTGGAAACACCATATATTTT. This translates into CASSLRVGRTGNTIYF.

The rearrangement links TRBV28 to TRBJ1-2; D possibly corresponds to TRBD1 (6 bases). V lost 8 bases and J 8 bases, leaving 15 bases between the germline ends. The CDR3 runs to 12 residues. The germline CDR1 and CDR2 sequences are MDHEN and SYDVKM. This CDR3 reads CASESGAEGYTF. DNA for the CDR3: TGTGCCAGCGAATCAGGGGCGGAAGGCTACACCTTC.

The J gene is TRBJ2-2, the V gene TRBV10-3, with a possible D match to TRBD2 (6 bases). The germline V and J ends were trimmed by 6 bases and 0 bases, with 14 bases remaining between them. CDR3 size: 16 residues. The germline CDR1 and CDR2 sequences are ENHRY and SYGVKD. In nucleotides, the CDR3 is TGTGCCATCAGCGGCCGCGGGGCTTCGAACACCGGGGAGCTGTTTTTT. Translated, it gives CAISGRGASNTGELFF.

The CDR3 loop is CASGTREREEPDTQYF. Here the CDR3 DNA reads TGTGCCAGCGGAACCCGCGAGCGGGAGGAACCAGATACGCAGTATTTT. V gene TRBV19 combines with J gene TRBJ2-3, with 9 bases identical to TRBD2. From germline, CDR1 is LNHDA and CDR2 SQIVND (reference sequence). The J segment lost 4 bases and the V segment lost 9 bases, leaving 14 bases of the junction unmatched. CDR3 length: 16 residues.

The chain recombines TRBV7-2 with TRBJ1-2; tentative D call: TRBD1 (6 bases). CDR1 SGHTA and CDR2 FQGNSA come from the germline V gene. V was clipped by 2 bases and J by 0 bases, with 19 bases between them. The CDR3 sequence is 18 residues long. CDR3 residues: CASSLSFRGPLPNYGYTF. CDR3 nucleotide sequence: TGTGCCAGCAGCTTATCCTTCAGGGGCCCTCTCCCTAACTATGGCTACACCTTC.

The CDR3 is CASSESRAGGVHEQFF. CDR3 DNA: TGTGCCAGCAGTGAAAGTCGAGCGGGAGGGGTTCATGAGCAGTTCTTC. The rearrangement joins TRBV25-1 to TRBJ2-1; TRBD2 agrees at 10 bases. CDR1 and CDR2 from the germline V gene are MGHDK and SYGVNS. V lost 2 bases to trimming and J lost 8 bases; unmatched junction nucleotides: 9. CDR3 length: 16 amino acids.

This chain joins TRBV19 and TRBJ1-1; D is perhaps TRBD1 (6 bases). Looked up from germline, CDR1 is LNHDA and CDR2 is SQIVND (reference sequence). Trimming shortened V by 2 bases and J by 4 bases, and 20 bases separated the two germline ends. The CDR3 consists of 17 residues. This chain's CDR3 is CASSIWFVRGEGTEAFF. The CDR3 DNA reads TGTGCCAGTAGTATATGGTTTGTCAGGGGAGAGGGCACTGAAGCTTTCTTT.

The chain carries TRBV7-8 and TRBJ2-1, with D tentatively TRBD2 (7 bases). Trimming took 9 bases from V and 3 from J, leaving 18 bases between them. The CDR3 has 15 amino acids. Germline V CDR1 and CDR2: SGHVS, FQNEAQ. The CDR3 reads CASNALRGGYNEQFF. DNA for the CDR3: TGTGCCAGTAACGCCCTGAGGGGGGGCTACAATGAGCAGTTCTTC.

The chain employs TRBV9 and TRBJ2-2; 8 positions agree with TRBD1. This CDR3 spans 16 amino acids. J gave up 2 bases and V 1 base, and 4 bases lay outside the gene matches. CDR1 is SGDLS and CDR2 is YYNGEE in the germline V gene. The CDR3: CASSVRQGLNTGELFF. The CDR3 bases are TGTGCCAGCAGCGTAAGACAGGGGCTTAACACCGGGGAGCTGTTTTTT.

This chain uses TRBV7-9 with TRBJ1-2; D gene unclear. The germline V gene encodes CDR1 SEHNR and CDR2 FQNEAQ (reference sequence). CDR3 length: 14 residues. V was clipped by 0 bases and J by 4 bases, with 9 bases between them. CDR3 bases: TGTGCCAGCAGCTTAGCTGTTATCGTCTATGGCTACACCTTC. Residues: CASSLAVIVYGYTF. Using reference TRBV7-9 and TRBJ1-2 for the parts outside the CDR3, the full variable domain is DTGVSQNPRHKITKRGQNVTFRCDPISEHNRLYWYRQTLGQGPEFLTYFQNEAQLEKSRLLSDRFSAERPKGSFSTLEIQRTEQGDSAMYLCASSLAVIVYGYTFGSGTRLTVV.

The rearrangement uses TRBV27 and TRBJ2-4; D uncertain. Germline V CDR1 and CDR2: MNHEY, SMNVEV (reference sequence). This CDR3 has 14 residues. Trimming pared 3 bases from V and 8 bases from J, leaving 14 bases between. The chain's CDR3 is CASSLTPLLDIQYF. The DNA for the CDR3 is TGTGCCAGCAGTTTGACACCTCTTCTTGACATTCAGTACTTC.

The chain joins TRBV6-4 to TRBJ2-7; 11 nucleotides agree with TRBD2. From germline, CDR1 is MRHNA and CDR2 SNTAGT. This CDR3 contains 15 residues. Trimming cost V 6 bases and J 1 base; bases outside gene matches: 5. CDR3 DNA sequence: TGTGCCAGCAGACTGCGGACTAGCGGGTCCTACGAGCAGTACTTC. It is translated as CASRLRTSGSYEQYF.